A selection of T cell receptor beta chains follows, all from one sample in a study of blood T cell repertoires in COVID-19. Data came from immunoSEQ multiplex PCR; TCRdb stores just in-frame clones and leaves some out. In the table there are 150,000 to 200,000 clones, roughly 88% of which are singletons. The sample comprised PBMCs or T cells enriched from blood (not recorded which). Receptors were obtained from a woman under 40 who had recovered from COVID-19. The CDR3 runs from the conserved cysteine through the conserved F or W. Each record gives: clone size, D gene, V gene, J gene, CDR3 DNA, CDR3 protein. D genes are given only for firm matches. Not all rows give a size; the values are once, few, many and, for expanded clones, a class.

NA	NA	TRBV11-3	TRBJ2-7	TGTGCCAGCAGCTTAGGCGCTAGAAGCTCCTACGAGCAGTACTTC	CASSLGARSSYEQYF
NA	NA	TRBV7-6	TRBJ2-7	TGTGCCAGCAGCTTGGGTGAGAGACAGTTCTACGAGCAGTACTTC	CASSLGERQFYEQYF
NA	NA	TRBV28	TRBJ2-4	TGTGCCAGCGTGCGTGGGAGGTGGGAAGCCAAAAACATTCAGTACTTC	CASVRGRWEAKNIQYF
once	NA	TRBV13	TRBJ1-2	TGTGCCAGCAGCTTACCCGCGGGCCCAGGCGACTATGGCTACACCTTC	CASSLPAGPGDYGYTF
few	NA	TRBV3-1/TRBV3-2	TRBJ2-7	TGTGCCAGCAGCCAAGCGATGACACCAGCCTACGAGCAGTACTTC	CASSQAMTPAYEQYF
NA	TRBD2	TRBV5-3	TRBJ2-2	TGTGCCAGAAGCCCAACTCGACTAGCGCCGAACACCGGGGAGCTGTTTTTT	CARSPTRLAPNTGELFF
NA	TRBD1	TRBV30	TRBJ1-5	TGTGCCTGGAGTTGGACAGGGACCAATCAGCCCCAGCATTTT	CAWSWTGTNQPQHF
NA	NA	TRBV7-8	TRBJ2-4	TGTGCCAGCAGCCTCACAGGGGGGGCGCAAGGAGCCAAAAACATTCAGTACTTC	CASSLTGGAQGAKNIQYF
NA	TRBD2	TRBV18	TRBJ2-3	TGTGCCAGCTCACCGGGATACCCGGGCCGCGGGGGGCAGTATTTT	CASSPGYPGRGGQYF
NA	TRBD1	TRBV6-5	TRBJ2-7	TGTGCCAGCAGTTACTCAGGGGGACAGGAGGCGGAGCAGTACTTC	CASSYSGGQEAEQYF
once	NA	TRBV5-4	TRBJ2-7	TGTGCCAGCAGCCACCCGGTGAAGCCCTACGAGCAGTACTTC	CASSHPVKPYEQYF
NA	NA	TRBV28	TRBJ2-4	TGTGCCAGCGGCCCCGGGATTGCCAAAAACATTCAGTACTTC	CASGPGIAKNIQYF
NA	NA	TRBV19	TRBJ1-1	TGTGCCAGTAGTATAGCCCCGGACAGTCAAATGAACACTGAAGCTTTCTTT	CASSIAPDSQMNTEAFF
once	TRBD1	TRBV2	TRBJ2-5	TGTGCCAGCAGTGAAGCGCTTCAAGCAGGGGGCGCGGAGACCCAGTACTTC	CASSEALQAGGAETQYF
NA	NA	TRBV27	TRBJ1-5	TGTGCCAGCAGTTTATACAGGGATCAGCCCCAGCATTTT	CASSLYRDQPQHF